The entry below describes one TCR beta chain. The data stem from a study of blood T cell repertoires in COVID-19. Study-level background: Sources were T cells, B-cell-depleted T cells, or PBMCs; the material itself was cDNA or gDNA.

Using immunoSEQ multiplex PCR, the repertoire was profiled, and TCRdb retains in-frame clones only, with some absent. The table shows around 140,000 clones, with 80% to 90% occurring only once. V was pared by 4 bases and J by 5 bases, with 10 bases of the junction left unmatched. CDR1 and CDR2 from the germline V gene are MNHNY and SVGAGI (reference sequence). The CDR3 is 15 amino acids. This chain uses TRBV6-6 with TRBJ1-1; 7 nucleotides match TRBD1. The origin of this receptor is a woman aged 50 to 60 with active or convalescent COVID-19. The specimen sequenced was peripheral blood. CDR3 sequence reads: CASSSRPDRVTEAFF. For the CDR3, the DNA is TGTGCCAGCAGTTCCCGTCCAGACAGGGTAACTGAAGCTTTCTTT.